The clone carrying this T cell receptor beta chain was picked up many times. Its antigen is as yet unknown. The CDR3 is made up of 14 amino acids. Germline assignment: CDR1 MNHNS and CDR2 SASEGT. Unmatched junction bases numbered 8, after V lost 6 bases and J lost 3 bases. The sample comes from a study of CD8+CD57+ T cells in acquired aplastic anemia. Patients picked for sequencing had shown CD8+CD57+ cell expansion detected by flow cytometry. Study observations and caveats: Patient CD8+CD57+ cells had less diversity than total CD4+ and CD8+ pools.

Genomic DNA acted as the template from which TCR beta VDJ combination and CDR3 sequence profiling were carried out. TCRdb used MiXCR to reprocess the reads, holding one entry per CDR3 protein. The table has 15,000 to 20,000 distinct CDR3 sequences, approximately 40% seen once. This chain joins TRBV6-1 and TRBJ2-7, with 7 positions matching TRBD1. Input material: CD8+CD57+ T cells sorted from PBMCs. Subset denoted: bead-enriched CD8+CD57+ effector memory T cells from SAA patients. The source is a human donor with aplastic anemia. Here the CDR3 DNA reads TGTGCCAGCAGCGACGACAGGGCGAACTACGAGCAGTACTTC. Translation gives CASSDDRANYEQYF.